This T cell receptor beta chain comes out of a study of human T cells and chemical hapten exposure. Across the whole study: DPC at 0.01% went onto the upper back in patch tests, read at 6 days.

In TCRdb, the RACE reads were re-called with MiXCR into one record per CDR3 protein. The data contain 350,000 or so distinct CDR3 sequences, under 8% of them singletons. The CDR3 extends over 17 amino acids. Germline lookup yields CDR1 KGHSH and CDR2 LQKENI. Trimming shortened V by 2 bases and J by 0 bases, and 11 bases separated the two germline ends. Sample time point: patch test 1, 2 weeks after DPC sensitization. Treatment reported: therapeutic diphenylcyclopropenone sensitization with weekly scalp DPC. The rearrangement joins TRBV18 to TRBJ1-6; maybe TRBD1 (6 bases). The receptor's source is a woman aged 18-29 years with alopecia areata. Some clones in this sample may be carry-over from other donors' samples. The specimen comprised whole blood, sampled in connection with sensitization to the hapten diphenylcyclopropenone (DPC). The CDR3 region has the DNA TGTGCCAGCTCACCATCGGGACAAAGCTCCTATAATTCACCCCTCCACTTT. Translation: CASSPSGQSSYNSPLHF.